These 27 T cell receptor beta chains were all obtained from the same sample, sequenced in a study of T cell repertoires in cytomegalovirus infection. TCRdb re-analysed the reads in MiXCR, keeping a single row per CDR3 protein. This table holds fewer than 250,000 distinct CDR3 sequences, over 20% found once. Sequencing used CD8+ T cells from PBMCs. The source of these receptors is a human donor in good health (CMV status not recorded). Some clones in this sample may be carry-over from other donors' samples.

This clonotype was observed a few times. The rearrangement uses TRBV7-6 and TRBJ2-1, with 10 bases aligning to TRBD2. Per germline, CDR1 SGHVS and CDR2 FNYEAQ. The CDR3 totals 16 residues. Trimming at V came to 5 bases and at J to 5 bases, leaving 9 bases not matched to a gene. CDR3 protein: CASSRGPGLADNEQFF. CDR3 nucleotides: TGTGCCAGCAGCCGCGGCCCCGGACTAGCGGACAATGAGCAGTTCTTC.

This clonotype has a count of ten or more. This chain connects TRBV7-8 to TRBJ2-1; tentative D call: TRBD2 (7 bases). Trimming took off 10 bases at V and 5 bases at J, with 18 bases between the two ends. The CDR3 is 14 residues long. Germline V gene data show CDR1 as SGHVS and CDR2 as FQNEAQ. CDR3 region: CATGGQGDDNEQFF. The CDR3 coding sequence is TGTGCCACCGGGGGGCAGGGTGATGACAATGAGCAGTTCTTC.

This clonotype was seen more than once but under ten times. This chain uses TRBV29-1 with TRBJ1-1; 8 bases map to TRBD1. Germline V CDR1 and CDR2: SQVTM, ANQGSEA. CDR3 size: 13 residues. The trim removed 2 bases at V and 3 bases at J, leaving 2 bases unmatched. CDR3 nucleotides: TGCAGCGTTGAAACAGGGGGAGACACTGAAGCTTTCTTT. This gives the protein CSVETGGDTEAFF.

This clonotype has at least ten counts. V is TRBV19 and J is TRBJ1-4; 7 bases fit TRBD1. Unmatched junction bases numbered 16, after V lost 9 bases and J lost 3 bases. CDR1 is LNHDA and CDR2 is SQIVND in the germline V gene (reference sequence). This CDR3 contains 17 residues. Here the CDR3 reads CARPATGFAAANEKLFF. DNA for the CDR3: TGTGCCAGGCCCGCGACAGGGTTTGCCGCGGCTAATGAAAAACTGTTTTTT.

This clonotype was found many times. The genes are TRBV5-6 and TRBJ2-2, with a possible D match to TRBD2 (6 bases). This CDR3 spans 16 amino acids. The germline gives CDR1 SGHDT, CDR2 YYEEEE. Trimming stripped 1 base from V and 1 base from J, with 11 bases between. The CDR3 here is CASSLRRAGNTGELFF. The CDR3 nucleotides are TGTGCCAGCAGCTTGCGGCGAGCGGGGAACACCGGGGAGCTGTTTTTT.

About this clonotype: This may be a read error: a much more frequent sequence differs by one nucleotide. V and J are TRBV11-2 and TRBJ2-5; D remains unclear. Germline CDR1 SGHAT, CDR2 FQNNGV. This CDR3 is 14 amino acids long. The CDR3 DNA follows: TGTGCCAACAGCTCCATACCGTGGCGAGAGACCCAGTACTTC. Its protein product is CANSSIPWRETQYF.

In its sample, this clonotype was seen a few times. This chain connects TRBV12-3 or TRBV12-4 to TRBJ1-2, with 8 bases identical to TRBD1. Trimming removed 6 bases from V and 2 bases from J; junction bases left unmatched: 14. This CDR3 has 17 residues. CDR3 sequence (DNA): TGTGCCAGCAGCCTCGGCCGGGCCAGGGGGCTCAACTATGGCTACACCTTC. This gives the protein CASSLGRARGLNYGYTF.

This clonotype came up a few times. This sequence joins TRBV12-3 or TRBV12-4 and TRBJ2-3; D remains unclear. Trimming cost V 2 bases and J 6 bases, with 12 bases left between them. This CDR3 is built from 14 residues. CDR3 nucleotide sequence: TGTGCCAGCAGTTTAATGGTCCAGGCGGATACGCAGTATTTT. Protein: CASSLMVQADTQYF.

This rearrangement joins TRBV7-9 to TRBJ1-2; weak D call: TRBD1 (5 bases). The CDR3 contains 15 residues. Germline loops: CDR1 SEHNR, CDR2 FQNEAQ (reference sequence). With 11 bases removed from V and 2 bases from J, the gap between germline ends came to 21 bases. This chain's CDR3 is CALTGTLYGNYGYTF. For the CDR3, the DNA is TGTGCCCTCACCGGGACTCTGTATGGGAACTATGGCTACACCTTC.

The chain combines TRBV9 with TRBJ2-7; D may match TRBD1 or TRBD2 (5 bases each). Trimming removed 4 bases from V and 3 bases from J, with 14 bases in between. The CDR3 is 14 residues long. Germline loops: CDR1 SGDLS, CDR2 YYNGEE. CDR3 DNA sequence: TGTGCCAGCAGCCCCGGGGACGTCGTCTACGAGCAGTACTTC. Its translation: CASSPGDVVYEQYF. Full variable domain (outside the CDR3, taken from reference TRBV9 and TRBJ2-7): DSGVTQTPKHLITATGQRVTLRCSPRSGDLSVYWYQQSLDQGLQFLIQYYNGEERAKGNILERFSAQQFPDLHSELNLSSLELGDSALYFCASSPGDVVYEQYFGPGTRLTVT.

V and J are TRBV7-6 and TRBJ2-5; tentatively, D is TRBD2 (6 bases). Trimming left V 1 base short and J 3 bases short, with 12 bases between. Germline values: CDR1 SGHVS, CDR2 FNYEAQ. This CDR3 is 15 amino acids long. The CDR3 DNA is TGTGCCAGCAGCTTAGTGGTGGAGGGAGAAGAGACCCAGTACTTC. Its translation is CASSLVVEGEETQYF.

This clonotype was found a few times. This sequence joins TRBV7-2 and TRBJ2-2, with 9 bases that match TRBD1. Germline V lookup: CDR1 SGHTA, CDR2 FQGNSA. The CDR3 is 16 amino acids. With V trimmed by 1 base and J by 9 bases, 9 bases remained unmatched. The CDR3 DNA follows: TGTGCCAGCAGCTTAGAATCGGGACAGGGCCTGAGGGAGCTGTTTTTT. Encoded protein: CASSLESGQGLRELFF.

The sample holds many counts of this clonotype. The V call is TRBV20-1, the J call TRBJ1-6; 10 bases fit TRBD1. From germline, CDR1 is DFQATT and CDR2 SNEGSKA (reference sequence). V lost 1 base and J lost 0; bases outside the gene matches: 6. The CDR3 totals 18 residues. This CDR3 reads CSARVWDRGSSYNSPLHF. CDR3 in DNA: TGCAGTGCTAGAGTCTGGGACAGGGGAAGCTCCTATAATTCACCCCTCCACTTT.

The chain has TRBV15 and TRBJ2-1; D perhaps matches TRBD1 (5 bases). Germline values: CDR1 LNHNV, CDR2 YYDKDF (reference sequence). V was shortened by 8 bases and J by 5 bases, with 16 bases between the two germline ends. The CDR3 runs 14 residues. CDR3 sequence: CATAKRGPNNEQFF. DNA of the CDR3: TGTGCCACCGCAAAAAGGGGTCCAAACAATGAGCAGTTCTTC. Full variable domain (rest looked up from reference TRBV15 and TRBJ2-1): DAMVIQNPRYQVTQFGKPVTLSCSQTLNHNVMYWYQQKSSQAPKLLFHYYDKDFNNEADTPDNFQSRRPNTSFCFLDIRSPGLGDTAMYLCATAKRGPNNEQFFGPGTRLTVL.

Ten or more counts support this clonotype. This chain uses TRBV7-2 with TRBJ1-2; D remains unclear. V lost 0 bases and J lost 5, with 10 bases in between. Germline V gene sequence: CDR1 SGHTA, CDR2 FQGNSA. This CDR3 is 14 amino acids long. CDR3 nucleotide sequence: TGTGCCAGCAGCTTAGCGAGTGGGTTTTATGGCTACACCTTC. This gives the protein CASSLASGFYGYTF.

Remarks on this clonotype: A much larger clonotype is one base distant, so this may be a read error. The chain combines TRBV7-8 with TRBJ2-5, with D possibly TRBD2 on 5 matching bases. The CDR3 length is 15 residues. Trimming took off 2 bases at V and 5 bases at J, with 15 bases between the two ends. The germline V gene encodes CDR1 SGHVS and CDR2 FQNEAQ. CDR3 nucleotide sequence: TGTGCCAGCAGCTTACTATTCGGTACGGGGGAGACCCAGTACTTC. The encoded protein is CASSLLFGTGETQYF.

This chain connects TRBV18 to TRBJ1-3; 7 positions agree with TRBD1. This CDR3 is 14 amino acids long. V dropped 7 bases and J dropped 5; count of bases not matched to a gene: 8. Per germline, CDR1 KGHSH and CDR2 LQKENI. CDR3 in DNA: TGTGCCAGCTGGACCGCGACAGGGAGAAACACCATATATTTT. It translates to CASWTATGRNTIYF.

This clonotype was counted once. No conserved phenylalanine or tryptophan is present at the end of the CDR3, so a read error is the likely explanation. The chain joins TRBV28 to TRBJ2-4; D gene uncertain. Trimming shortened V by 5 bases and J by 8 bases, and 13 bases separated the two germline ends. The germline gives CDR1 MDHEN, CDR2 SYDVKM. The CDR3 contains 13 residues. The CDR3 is CASSPPTGDIQYL. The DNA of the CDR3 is TGTGCCAGCAGTCCGCCGACCGGAGACATTCAGTACCTC.

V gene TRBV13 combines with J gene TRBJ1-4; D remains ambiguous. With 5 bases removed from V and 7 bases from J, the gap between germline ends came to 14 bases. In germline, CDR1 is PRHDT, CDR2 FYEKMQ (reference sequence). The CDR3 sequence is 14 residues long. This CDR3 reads CASSLSISSEKLFF. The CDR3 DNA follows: TGTGCCAGCAGCCTCTCGATCAGCTCTGAAAAACTGTTTTTT.

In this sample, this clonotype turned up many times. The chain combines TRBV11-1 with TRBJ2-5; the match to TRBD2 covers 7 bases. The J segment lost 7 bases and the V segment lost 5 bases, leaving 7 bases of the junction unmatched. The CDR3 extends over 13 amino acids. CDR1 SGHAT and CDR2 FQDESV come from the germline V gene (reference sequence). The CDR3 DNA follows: TGTGCCAGCAGCGGCGGGACTACCGGGACCCAGTACTTC. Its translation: CASSGGTTGTQYF.

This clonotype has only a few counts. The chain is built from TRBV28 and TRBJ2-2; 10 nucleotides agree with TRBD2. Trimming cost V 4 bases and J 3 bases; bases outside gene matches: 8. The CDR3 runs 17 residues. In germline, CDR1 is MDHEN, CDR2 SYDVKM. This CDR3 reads CASSSSLAGVYTGELFF. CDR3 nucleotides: TGTGCCAGCAGTTCGTCTCTAGCGGGGGTGTACACCGGGGAGCTGTTTTTT.

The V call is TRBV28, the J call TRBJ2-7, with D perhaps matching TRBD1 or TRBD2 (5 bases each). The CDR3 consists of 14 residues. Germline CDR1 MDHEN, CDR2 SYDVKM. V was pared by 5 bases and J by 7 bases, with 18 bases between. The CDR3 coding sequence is TGTGCCAGCAGTCGGCTACGGGACCAGGCTGAGCAGTACTTC. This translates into CASSRLRDQAEQYF.

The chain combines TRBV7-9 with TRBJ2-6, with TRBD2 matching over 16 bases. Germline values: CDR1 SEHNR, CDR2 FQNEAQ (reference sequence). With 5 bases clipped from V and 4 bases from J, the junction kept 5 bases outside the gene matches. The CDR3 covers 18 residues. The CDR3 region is CASSKGLAGGPGANVLTF. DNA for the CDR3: TGTGCCAGCAGCAAGGGACTAGCGGGGGGGCCGGGGGCCAACGTCCTGACTTTC.

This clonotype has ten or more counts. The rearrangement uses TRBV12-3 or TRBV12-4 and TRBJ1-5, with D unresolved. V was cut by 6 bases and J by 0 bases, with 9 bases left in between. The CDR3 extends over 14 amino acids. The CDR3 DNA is TGTGCCAGCAGAGGACTTTATAGCAATCAGCCCCAGCATTTT. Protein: CASRGLYSNQPQHF.

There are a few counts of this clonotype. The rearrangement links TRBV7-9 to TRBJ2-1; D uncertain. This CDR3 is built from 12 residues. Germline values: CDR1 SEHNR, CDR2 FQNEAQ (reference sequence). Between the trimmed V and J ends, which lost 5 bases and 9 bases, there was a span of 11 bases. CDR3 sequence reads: CASSVGVGEQFF. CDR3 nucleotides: TGTGCCAGCAGCGTTGGGGTTGGTGAGCAGTTCTTC.

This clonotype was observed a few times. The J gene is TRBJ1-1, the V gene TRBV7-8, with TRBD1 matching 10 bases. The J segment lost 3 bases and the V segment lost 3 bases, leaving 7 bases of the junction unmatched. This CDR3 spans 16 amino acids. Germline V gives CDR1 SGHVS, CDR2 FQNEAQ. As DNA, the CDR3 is TGTGCCAGCAGCTTCATCCGACAGGGGGCGGACACTGAAGCTTTCTTT. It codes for CASSFIRQGADTEAFF.

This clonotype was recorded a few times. The CDR3 sequence: CASSFPGMGDTEAFF. The CDR3 nucleotides are TGTGCCAGCAGCTTCCCGGGAATGGGGGACACTGAAGCTTTCTTT. V is TRBV7-6 and J is TRBJ1-1; D perhaps matches TRBD1 (5 bases). The CDR3 length is 15 residues. The V end lost 3 bases, the J end lost 3 bases, and 14 bases lay between the germline ends. The germline CDR1 and CDR2 sequences are SGHVS and FNYEAQ.